Reported below is one T cell receptor beta chain. Its antigen has not been determined. Compared with germline, one end of the junction differs, possibly owing to a read error. In total, roughly 710 healthy bone marrow donors made up the cohort. All cohort members were sampled while nominally healthy, although unrecorded immune exposures were likely present. The donor tested CMV seropositive, placing the donor among the 290 or so seropositive members of the cohort. A peripheral blood sample was collected from each donor, and TCR beta sequencing was performed on peripheral blood mononuclear cells. The Qiagen DNeasy Blood Extraction Kit was used to extract genomic DNA from the blood cell samples. The method was the immunoSEQ multiplex PCR assay. For the multiplex PCR, a mixture combining 60 forward primers for TCR Vbeta segments and 13 reverse primers for TCR Jbeta segments was used. Amplification of the CDR3 region of rearranged TCR beta genes was performed with a multiplex PCR assay on genomic DNA. The Illumina HiSeq System was used to sequence the amplified TCR beta libraries as 87-base-pair reads. Concerning the study's data processing: A later analysis tallied tens of millions of unique TCR beta chains across the 666 repertoires, and some 10 million of those chains were shared by two or more donors. Raw reads were error-corrected and collapsed into unique sequences with a nearest-neighbor algorithm that merged closely related sequences to remove PCR and sequencing errors. CDR3 sequences were aligned to IMGT reference sequences to assign V, D and J gene segments. Each retained sequence needed at least a six-nucleotide match to both a V gene segment and a J gene segment. Rearrangements were called productive when the CDR3 lacked stop codons and stayed in frame with V and J; all others were non-productive. Following IMGT convention, CDR3 was defined as the stretch from the second conserved V-encoded cysteine up to the conserved J-encoded phenylalanine. Sequences without an unambiguous match to a single V gene segment were excluded from the earlier analysis of about 640 of the donors. In an earlier analysis of 587 of the donors, V segments were called functional above 56.7% productive rearrangements and were called segregating when the between-donor standard deviation exceeded 5%. To diagnose cytomegalovirus status from the catalog of TCR beta chain sequences, a statistical classification framework was built. V and J gene assignment, in a later analysis, came from comparing TCR nucleotide sequences with IMGT/GENE-DB human TR gene sequences. The TCRdist pipeline was used in a later analysis to assign CDR3 sequences and most-parsimonious VDJ recombination scenarios. In a later analysis, each TCR beta chain was defined by its CDR3 amino acid sequence together with its V-gene family, and reads lacking a unique V-gene family were excluded. A later analysis removed 500 to 600 highly shared, low-generation-probability nucleotide sequences to deal with suspected cross-contamination and a sequencing artifact. For each public chain, a later analysis derived a clonal expansion index from normalized ranks of inferred template counts within each repertoire. A later analysis computed generation probabilities with a VDJ recombination model fitted to out-of-frame rearrangements, and checked the results against IGoR. A later analysis scored TCR-TCR, TCR-HLA and TCR-CMV co-occurrence with hypergeometric tests, applying a repertoire-size bias correction to TCR pairs. To estimate false discovery rates, a later analysis permuted the HLA or CMV assignments 20 times. In a later analysis, co-occurring TCRs were grouped using DBSCAN, and TCRdist sequence similarity was added for clustering within HLA-allele-positive subsets. For co-occurrence clustering, repertoires with fewer than 30,000 or more than 120,000 public chains were excluded, along with five repertoires with anomalous nucleotide sharing. The clones in this table, taken by TCRdb from immuneACCESS, are in-frame only. Not every clone is retained; where verified, under half of the shortfall comes from an unresolved V gene, and the cause of the rest is unknown. The V and J calls and clone size are taken from that table; D and trimming were inferred from the DNA. The table for this sample lists roughly 150,000 clones; 75% of them were counted only once. Together, the top ten hold 10% to 12% of the sample.

These data belong to a study of cytomegalovirus exposure and HLA in healthy donors (dated by TCRdb to about 2017). About the full investigation: An earlier analysis of some 620 of the donors reported roughly 300 Gb of sequence data and 100 million to 120 million unique TCR beta sequences obtained from approximately 180 million T cells. Among about 390 genotyped donors of the cohort, an average of around 240,000 unique TCR beta nucleotide sequences were sequenced per donor, roughly 20% of them non-productive. Typing coverage differed by locus: A, B, C, DRB1 and DQB1 were typed in roughly 620-630 donors, DQA1 in 500 to 550, DPA1 in over 600, and DPB1 in 450 to 490. Donor age, sex, ethnicity and CMV serostatus were collected together with the repertoire data. Every discovery cohort repertoire had been produced on one sequencing platform. The study used immunosequencing to profile the T cell repertoires of several hundred subjects and linked those repertoires to cytomegalovirus serostatus. Along with the 666-subject first cohort, a separate validation cohort of over a hundred different subjects was used. To predict cytomegalovirus infection status, the study combined high-throughput TCR immunosequencing, statistical association of individual TCRs with disease status, and machine learning. About 5 DR-DQ haplotypes were handled as single units for association and clustering, since linkage in the cohort was strong. Class I and class II HLA loci were covered by the typing at four-digit resolution. In an earlier analysis of 500 to 650 of the donors, high-throughput TCR beta sequencing was used to judge whether each TCR beta V gene segment behaved as functional or pseudogenic. The study aimed to test whether cataloging public T cell receptors could reveal signatures of past pathogen exposure. Rather than drawing on any new phenotypic data, the later analysis identified candidate immune exposures from TCR beta sequences and the way those sequences occurred across donors. Of the roughly 400 genotyped donors, 81% were placed in the genetic ancestry cluster associated with self-reported Caucasian donors. Genome-wide SNP genotypes for about 65% of the roughly 700 donors were used in a later genetic analysis, which treated that subset as a discovery cohort. A later analysis re-analyzed previously published TCR beta repertoires from several hundred donors and added high-resolution HLA genotyping to study TCR occurrence patterns. About 300 gigabases of sequencing data and 78 million or so unique TCR sequences were included in an early release covering 550 to 800 HLA-typed donors. Study-wide conclusions, independent of this receptor: According to the authors, the approach could potentially be generalized to other disease states and immunological phenotypes. Correlated functional status among segregating V segments might reflect linkage disequilibrium, but an unknown experimental factor could not be ruled out. In this cohort, only TCR beta chains were sequenced, and detectable features were limited by the absence of alpha or paired-chain data. Because some donors lacked HLA typing at each locus, the association tests relied only on the typed subset. A cluster of highly shared sequence variants was judged likely to be a technical artifact of the sequencing pipeline. Assigning TCR associations to individual alleles was difficult when HLA alleles, especially DR and DQ, strongly co-occurred. A later analysis associated about 17,000 TCR beta sequences with specific HLA alleles at a false discovery rate of 0.05. A few of the identified cytomegalovirus-associated TCR beta chains were confirmed in vitro to be specific for cytomegalovirus antigens. The classifier was reported to diagnose cytomegalovirus status with high specificity and sensitivity in both the original and validation cohorts. According to a later analysis, TCR association rates differed among HLA loci, with DRB1 alleles showing the most associated TCRs and HLA-C alleles showing the fewest. A later genetic analysis associated a missense DCLRE1C variant with V-gene and J-gene trimming of TCR beta chains, and an independent cohort replicated the association. The presence/absence analyses assumed that sequencing depth was roughly uniform across donors, and that assumption may not be true. For the cohort, immune exposure information was limited to CMV serostatus. Most TCR sequences were seen in very few donors, while some public TCRs were found in many individuals. According to a later analysis, parvovirus B19, influenza, CMV and Epstein-Barr virus appeared linked to several top co-occurrence clusters. The study gave a list of 150 to 200 TCR beta chains associated with cytomegalovirus. According to a later analysis, most CMV-associated TCR beta chains appeared to be HLA-restricted, and the HLA associations seemed to be driven largely by CMV exposure. In a later analysis, HLA-associated TCR beta chains showed more clonal expansion and lower generation probabilities than non-associated chains that were equally common. In an earlier analysis of approximately 590 of the donors, most TCR beta V segments were observed in productive rearrangements about 90% or about 30% of the time, broadly matching IMGT annotations. A further reported finding was that TCR beta sequences accurately predicted the HLA-A and HLA-B alleles for most subjects in the first cohort. About 17 rarely observed V segments, including chromosome 9 orphons, were excluded from the earlier analysis of some 590 of the donors because counts were too low. Compared with the roughly 700-donor mean, donors in an Asian-associated ancestry cluster had fewer N-insertions in productive TCRs, according to a later genetic analysis.

The source material was PBMCs. The TCR sequence derives from a young man in good health and CMV-seropositive.

The DNA sequence follows: TGTGCCAGCAGCTTGGTGGACAGGTTTTCCGTCTTC. Translated, this gives CASSLVDRFSVF. This receptor chain uses TRBV5-4 and TRBJ2-7; 7 central bases correspond to TRBD1. The CDR1 and CDR2 encoded by the germline V gene (reference sequence) are SGHNT and YYREEE. From the cysteine through the phenylalanine, the CDR3 covers 12 amino acids. Only the CDR3 DNA is retained, 36 bases long and in frame from the first base.